This T cell receptor beta chain was retrieved from a study of blood T cell repertoires in COVID-19. Whole-study context: Italy, Spain and the United States were the sources of the convalescent and acute COVID-19 samples.

Here immunoSEQ multiplex PCR was the method, and the copy in TCRdb shows in-frame clones only, minus some. The repertoire holds about 320,000 clones, with around 89% as singletons. This sequence originates from a man between 18 and 35 years old who had recovered from COVID-19. The specimen was peripheral blood.

The CDR3: CASTGTGSREQYF. The DNA for the CDR3 is TGTGCCAGTACCGGGACAGGGTCCCGCGAGCAGTACTTC. The chain recombines TRBV19 with TRBJ2-7; 9 nucleotides match TRBD1. There are 13 residues in the CDR3. The V gene end was trimmed by 7 bases and the J gene end by 6 bases; junction bases not matched to a gene: 7. Germline V gives CDR1 LNHDA, CDR2 SQIVND (reference sequence).